This T cell receptor (beta chain) comes out of a study of PD-1 blockade in classical Hodgkin lymphoma. Study results and limitations: The baseline diversity of complete responders showed similarity to that of newly diagnosed patients.

All patients relapsed after autologous stem cell transplantation, and brentuximab vedotin exposure varied. Using immunoSEQ multiplex PCR, the repertoire was profiled, and TCRdb retains in-frame clones only, with some absent. This table holds about 39,000 clones, approximately 69% found once. A remark on this clone: Its antigen remains unknown.

The specimen comprised peripheral blood mononuclear cells (PBMCs), sampled before the second cycle of nivolumab. This TCR was sampled from a human donor with classical Hodgkin lymphoma.

CDR3 nucleotide sequence: TGTGCCAGCAGCGTAGAAGGGTTACTGGGGCGGGGGACTTCCTACAATGAGCAGTTCTTC. It translates to CASSVEGLLGRGTSYNEQFF. The chain uses TRBV9 and TRBJ2-1; 7 bases are shared with TRBD2. Germline trimming cut 0 bases from V and 1 base from J; bases unmatched to any gene: 16. This CDR3 spans 20 amino acids. CDR1 and CDR2 from the germline V gene are SGDLS and YYNGEE.